This T cell receptor (beta chain) was captured by sequencing in a study of T cells in Graves' hyperthyroidism and ophthalmopathy. The CDR3 extends over 11 amino acids. Per the germline V gene, CDR1 is SGDLS and CDR2 is YYNGEE. J gave up 6 bases and V 6 bases, and 2 bases lay outside the gene matches. On this clonotype itself: What it binds is not known.

The TCR beta CDR3 regions underwent amplification using RNA transcripts as the source. Researchers ran a first-round RT-PCR on the TCR CDR3 using the HTBI primer set. TCRdb itself ran the multiplex PCR reads through MiXCR, one entry per CDR3 protein. The sample has hundreds of thousands of distinct CDR3 sequences; about 45% are singletons. Study-level points and caveats: By a 13 V-J model, ophthalmopathy was set apart from stable hyperthyroidism.

The chain links TRBV9 to TRBJ1-2, with 7 positions matching TRBD1. The source material was peripheral blood or thyroid tissue (not recorded which). This receptor was identified in an adult man with Graves' disease, either hyperthyroidism or ophthalmopathy (not recorded which). The chain's CDR3 is CASKDRDGYTF. In DNA, the CDR3 is TGTGCCAGCAAAGACAGGGATGGCTACACCTTC.